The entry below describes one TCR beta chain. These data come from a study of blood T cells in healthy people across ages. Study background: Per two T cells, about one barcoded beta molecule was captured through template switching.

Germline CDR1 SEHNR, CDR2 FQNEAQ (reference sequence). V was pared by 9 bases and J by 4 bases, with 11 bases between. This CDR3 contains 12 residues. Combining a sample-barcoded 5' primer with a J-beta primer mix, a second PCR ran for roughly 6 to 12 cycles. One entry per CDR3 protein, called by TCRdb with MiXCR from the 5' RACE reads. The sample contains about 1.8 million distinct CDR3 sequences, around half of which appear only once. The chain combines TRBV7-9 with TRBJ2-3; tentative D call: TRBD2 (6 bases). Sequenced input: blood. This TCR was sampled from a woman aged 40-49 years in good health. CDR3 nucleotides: TGTGCCAGTTGGGGGGAGGCAGATACGCAGTATTTT. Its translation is CASWGEADTQYF.